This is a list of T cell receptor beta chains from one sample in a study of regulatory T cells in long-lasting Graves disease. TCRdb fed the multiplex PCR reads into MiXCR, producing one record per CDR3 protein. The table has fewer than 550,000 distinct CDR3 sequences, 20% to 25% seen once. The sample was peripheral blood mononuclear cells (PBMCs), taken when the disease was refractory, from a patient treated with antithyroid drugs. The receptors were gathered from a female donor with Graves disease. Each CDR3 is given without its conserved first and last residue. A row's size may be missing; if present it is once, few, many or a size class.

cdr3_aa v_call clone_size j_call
ASSYNFNQPQH TRBV6-9 few TRBJ1-5
ASSLVVQETQY TRBV7-2 many TRBJ2-5
ASSYSTGVTYEQY TRBV6-9 few TRBJ2-7
ASSLVAGGITGELF TRBV5-1 - TRBJ2-2
ATSRPERGRRGTEAF TRBV15 few TRBJ1-1
ASSDSFGPGYT TRBV2 many TRBJ1-2
ASSLVAGNYGYT TRBV7-6 many TRBJ1-2
ASSSSGSGNIQY TRBV5-1 - TRBJ2-4
ASSQDRVLDQPQH TRBV28 many TRBJ1-5
ASSPPGGTGYSPLH TRBV28 many TRBJ1-6
ASSQAKNTGELF TRBV7-3 few TRBJ2-2
SAREDRGVTYEQY TRBV20-1 - TRBJ2-7
SAPGPGMTGYT TRBV20-1 - TRBJ1-2